Listed below are T cell receptor beta chains from one sample, sequenced in a study of blood T cell repertoires in COVID-19. The repertoire was sequenced with immunoSEQ multiplex PCR; TCRdb's copy has only in-frame clones and lacks some. The sample lists under 300,000 clones; over 75% were seen once. What was sequenced was peripheral blood. The receptor source for this set is a woman in her 40s who had recovered from COVID-19. CDR3s include the opening cysteine and the closing phenylalanine or tryptophan. Each record gives: J gene, D gene, CDR3 length, V gene, clone size, CDR3 DNA, CDR3 protein. The D gene is left open where the match is weak. Size values are once, few and many counts, or a class for expanded clones, and some rows have none.

j_gene: TRBJ1-2; d_gene: NA; len: 15; v_gene: TRBV7-2; abundance: NA; CDR3nt: TGTGCCAGCAGCCCAATCGTGCAGGGGTACAATGGCTACACCTTC; CDR3aa: CASSPIVQGYNGYTF
j_gene: TRBJ2-3; d_gene: TRBD2; len: 16; v_gene: TRBV5-1; abundance: NA; CDR3nt: TGCGCCAGCAGCTTGGAGGCTAGCGGGAGTCAAGATACGCAGTATTTT; CDR3aa: CASSLEASGSQDTQYF
j_gene: TRBJ1-6; d_gene: NA; len: 17; v_gene: TRBV7-2; abundance: NA; CDR3nt: TGTGCCAGCAGCTTAGGGCGTAACAGGGAAATTTGGACACCCCTCCACTTT; CDR3aa: CASSLGRNREIWTPLHF
j_gene: TRBJ2-1; d_gene: NA; len: 16; v_gene: TRBV27; abundance: NA; CDR3nt: TGTGCCAGCAGGGGGGGGCCCACATCCTCCTACAATGAGCAGTTCTTC; CDR3aa: CASRGGPTSSYNEQFF
j_gene: TRBJ1-1; d_gene: NA; len: 14; v_gene: TRBV4-3; abundance: NA; CDR3nt: TGCGCCAGCAGCACGGGGGTGCGCGGCGCTGAAGCTTTCTTT; CDR3aa: CASSTGVRGAEAFF
j_gene: TRBJ1-4; d_gene: NA; len: 14; v_gene: TRBV7-9; abundance: NA; CDR3nt: TGTGCCAGCAGCTTGGGACTGATTAATGAAAAACTGTTTTTT; CDR3aa: CASSLGLINEKLFF
j_gene: TRBJ2-6; d_gene: NA; len: 19; v_gene: TRBV6-6; abundance: NA; CDR3nt: TGTGCCAGCAGTCCTGGACTCTCACCCACCAGCTCTGGGGCCAACGTCCTGACTTTC; CDR3aa: CASSPGLSPTSSGANVLTF
j_gene: TRBJ1-4; d_gene: NA; len: 15; v_gene: TRBV27; abundance: NA; CDR3nt: TGTGCCAGCAGTTTGTGGGCTGCAGAAAATGAAAAACTGTTTTTT; CDR3aa: CASSLWAAENEKLFF
j_gene: TRBJ2-2; d_gene: NA; len: 16; v_gene: TRBV7-9; abundance: NA; CDR3nt: TGTGCCAGCACCATTTGGCGACAGGCGAACACCGGGGAGCTGTTTTTT; CDR3aa: CASTIWRQANTGELFF
j_gene: TRBJ1-5; d_gene: NA; len: 15; v_gene: TRBV6-2/TRBV6-3; abundance: NA; CDR3nt: TGTGCCAGCAGCTGGGTTGGAGGCGGGGATCAGCCCCAGCATTTT; CDR3aa: CASSWVGGGDQPQHF
j_gene: TRBJ2-2; d_gene: TRBD2; len: 15; v_gene: TRBV2; abundance: NA; CDR3nt: TGTGCCAGCAGTGAACTAGCGGGGAACACCGGGGAGCTGTTTTTT; CDR3aa: CASSELAGNTGELFF
j_gene: TRBJ2-1; d_gene: NA; len: 18; v_gene: TRBV19; abundance: NA; CDR3nt: TGTGCCAGTAGTATTAGGGGCCCTCAAGGTGGGGCCTACAATGAGCAGTTCTTC; CDR3aa: CASSIRGPQGGAYNEQFF
j_gene: TRBJ2-2; d_gene: NA; len: 17; v_gene: TRBV21-1; abundance: NA; CDR3nt: TGTGCCAGCAGCAAACGGATAGCGGGAGAGGTAACCGGGGAGCTGTTTTTT; CDR3aa: CASSKRIAGEVTGELFF
j_gene: TRBJ1-6; d_gene: NA; len: 14; v_gene: TRBV7-2; abundance: NA; CDR3nt: TGTGCCAGCAGCCCGGGAGGGGCATATTCACCCCTCCACTTT; CDR3aa: CASSPGGAYSPLHF
j_gene: TRBJ2-7; d_gene: TRBD2; len: 15; v_gene: TRBV30; abundance: once; CDR3nt: TGTGCCTGGACCCGAAGTAGTAGCGGGAGGTACGAGCAGTACTTC; CDR3aa: CAWTRSSSGRYEQYF
j_gene: TRBJ2-6; d_gene: NA; len: 13; v_gene: TRBV3-1/TRBV3-2; abundance: NA; CDR3nt: TGTGCCAGCAGCCAGAGGGGGGCCAACGTCCTGACTTTC; CDR3aa: CASSQRGANVLTF
j_gene: TRBJ1-5; d_gene: NA; len: 16; v_gene: TRBV5-6; abundance: few; CDR3nt: TGTGCCAGCAACAAGTACGGGGAGGGAAGCAATCAGCCCCAGCATTTT; CDR3aa: CASNKYGEGSNQPQHF
j_gene: TRBJ1-5; d_gene: TRBD1; len: 16; v_gene: TRBV28; abundance: NA; CDR3nt: TGTGCCAGCAGTTTCGACGGGACAGATGACGATCAGCCCCAGCATTTT; CDR3aa: CASSFDGTDDDQPQHF
j_gene: TRBJ2-2; d_gene: TRBD1; len: 15; v_gene: TRBV28; abundance: NA; CDR3nt: TGTGCCAGCTGCCCTGACAGGGGAAACACCGGGGAGCTGTTTTTT; CDR3aa: CASCPDRGNTGELFF
j_gene: TRBJ2-1; d_gene: TRBD1; len: 15; v_gene: TRBV19; abundance: NA; CDR3nt: TGTGCCAGTATACCTACAGGGGGACTTTACAATGAGCAGTTCTTC; CDR3aa: CASIPTGGLYNEQFF
j_gene: TRBJ2-3; d_gene: TRBD2; len: 16; v_gene: TRBV7-6; abundance: NA; CDR3nt: TGTGCCAGCAGCTTACTCCCAGCGGGGGGGCCAGATACGCAGTATTTT; CDR3aa: CASSLLPAGGPDTQYF
j_gene: TRBJ2-1; d_gene: TRBD1; len: 15; v_gene: TRBV7-3; abundance: NA; CDR3nt: TGTGCCAGCAGCTTAACGCCCGGACAGGGCCATGAGCAGTTCTTC; CDR3aa: CASSLTPGQGHEQFF
j_gene: TRBJ2-5; d_gene: NA; len: 12; v_gene: TRBV29-1; abundance: NA; CDR3nt: TGCAGCGTTGAAGGTCAGGGGCGGACCCAGTACTTC; CDR3aa: CSVEGQGRTQYF
j_gene: TRBJ1-2; d_gene: TRBD1; len: 17; v_gene: TRBV7-8; abundance: NA; CDR3nt: TGTGCCAGCAGCTTAGACCAGGGGGGCTACCTTAACTATGGCTACACCTTC; CDR3aa: CASSLDQGGYLNYGYTF
j_gene: TRBJ1-2; d_gene: NA; len: 13; v_gene: TRBV30; abundance: NA; CDR3nt: TGTGCCTGGGGGCGGGGGTCCCTTAATGGCTACACCTTC; CDR3aa: CAWGRGSLNGYTF
j_gene: TRBJ1-5; d_gene: NA; len: 13; v_gene: TRBV3-1/TRBV3-2; abundance: once; CDR3nt: TGTGCCAGCAGCCAATTTGCGGGGCAGCCCCAGCATTTT; CDR3aa: CASSQFAGQPQHF
j_gene: TRBJ1-5; d_gene: TRBD1; len: 15; v_gene: TRBV6-1; abundance: once; CDR3nt: TGTGCCAGCAGTGAAGTGACAGGGACCAATCAGCCCCAGCATTTT; CDR3aa: CASSEVTGTNQPQHF
j_gene: TRBJ1-2; d_gene: TRBD1; len: 15; v_gene: TRBV2; abundance: NA; CDR3nt: TGTGCCAGCAGTGAAGCAGGGACAGGGTTCTATGGCTACACCTTC; CDR3aa: CASSEAGTGFYGYTF
j_gene: TRBJ1-2; d_gene: NA; len: 14; v_gene: TRBV7-2; abundance: NA; CDR3nt: TGTGCCAGCAGCTTAGTTTCCCAGTACTATGGCTACACCTTC; CDR3aa: CASSLVSQYYGYTF
j_gene: TRBJ2-1; d_gene: NA; len: 16; v_gene: TRBV19; abundance: NA; CDR3nt: TGTGCCAGTAGTGGGGGGGGCACCCCTCGAGGCAATGAGCAGTTCTTC; CDR3aa: CASSGGGTPRGNEQFF
j_gene: TRBJ2-1; d_gene: TRBD2; len: 16; v_gene: TRBV13; abundance: NA; CDR3nt: TGTGCCAGCAGCTCCTCTAGCGGGAGGAACTACAATGAGCAGTTCTTC; CDR3aa: CASSSSSGRNYNEQFF
j_gene: TRBJ2-7; d_gene: NA; len: 17; v_gene: TRBV11-2; abundance: NA; CDR3nt: TGTGCCAGCAGCTTATTTCCACAGGGGAGGTACCCCTACGAGCAGTACTTC; CDR3aa: CASSLFPQGRYPYEQYF
j_gene: TRBJ2-2; d_gene: TRBD1; len: 17; v_gene: TRBV18; abundance: NA; CDR3nt: TGTGCCAGCTCACCACGGAGGGACAGGGCGAACACCGGGGAGCTGTTTTTT; CDR3aa: CASSPRRDRANTGELFF
j_gene: TRBJ2-1; d_gene: NA; len: 12; v_gene: TRBV5-6; abundance: NA; CDR3nt: TGTGCCAGTGGTAACAGCCGCAATGAGCAGTTCTTC; CDR3aa: CASGNSRNEQFF
j_gene: TRBJ1-1; d_gene: NA; len: 11; v_gene: TRBV29-1; abundance: NA; CDR3nt: TGCAGCGTTGGGAGGAACACTGAAGCTTTCTTT; CDR3aa: CSVGRNTEAFF
j_gene: TRBJ2-3; d_gene: TRBD2; len: 18; v_gene: TRBV30; abundance: NA; CDR3nt: TGTGCCTACACAAACGGACTAGCGGGGGGGCCGTCCTCAGATACGCAGTATTTT; CDR3aa: CAYTNGLAGGPSSDTQYF